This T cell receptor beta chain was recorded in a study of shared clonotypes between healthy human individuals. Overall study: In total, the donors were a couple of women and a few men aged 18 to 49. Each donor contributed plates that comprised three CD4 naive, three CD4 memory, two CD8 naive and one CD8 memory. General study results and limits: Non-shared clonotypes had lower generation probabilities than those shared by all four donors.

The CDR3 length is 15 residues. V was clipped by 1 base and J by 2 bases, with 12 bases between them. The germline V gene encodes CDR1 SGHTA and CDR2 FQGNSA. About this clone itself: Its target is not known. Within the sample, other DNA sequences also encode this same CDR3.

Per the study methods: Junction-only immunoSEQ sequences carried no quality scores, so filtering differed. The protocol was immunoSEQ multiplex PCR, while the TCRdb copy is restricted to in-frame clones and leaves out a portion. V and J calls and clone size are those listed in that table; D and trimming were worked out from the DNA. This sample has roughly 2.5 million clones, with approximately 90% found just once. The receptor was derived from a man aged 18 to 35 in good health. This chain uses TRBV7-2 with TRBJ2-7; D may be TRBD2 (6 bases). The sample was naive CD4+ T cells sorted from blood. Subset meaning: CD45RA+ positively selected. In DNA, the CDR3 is TGTGCCAGCAGCTTAGGCGGTAGCGGAGCCTACGAGCAGTACTTC. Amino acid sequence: CASSLGGSGAYEQYF. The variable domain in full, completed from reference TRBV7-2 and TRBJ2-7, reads GAGVSQSPSNKVTEKGKDVELRCDPISGHTALYWYRQSLGQGLEFLIYFQGNSAPDKSGLPSDRFSAERTGGSVSTLTIQRTQQEDSAVYLCASSLGGSGAYEQYFGPGTRLTVT.